Each of the 18 T cell receptor beta chains below was sequenced from the same sample in a study of cytomegalovirus exposure and HLA in healthy donors. Some clones are missing from TCRdb's copy, which holds only in-frame ones; the method was immunoSEQ multiplex PCR. Among 220,000 or so clones listed, 75% to 95% were seen once. The source material was PBMCs. All receptors derive from a woman aged 18-29 years in good health and CMV-seronegative.

The rearrangement uses TRBV27 and TRBJ2-7; 9 positions match TRBD1. The germline V gene encodes CDR1 MNHEY and CDR2 SMNVEV (reference sequence). V shed 8 bases and J 2 bases; nucleotides not matched to a gene: 13. The CDR3 spans 16 residues. The CDR3, as DNA: TGTGCCAGCTGGGGCCCTTTCAGACAGGGGGCCTACGAGCAGTACTTC. Amino acids: CASWGPFRQGAYEQYF.

The chain recombines TRBV19 with TRBJ1-1, with D perhaps matching TRBD1 (5 bases). Germline V gene data show CDR1 as LNHDA and CDR2 as SQIVND (reference sequence). The CDR3 covers 16 residues. V shed 11 bases and J shed 0 bases, with 22 bases lying between them. This CDR3 is CAARSSGLALNTEAFF. The CDR3 DNA sequence: TGTGCCGCCCGCTCCTCAGGGTTGGCCTTGAACACTGAAGCTTTCTTT.

The gene calls are TRBV6-1 and TRBJ2-7; 9 positions agree with TRBD1. The trim removed 0 bases at V and 2 bases at J, leaving 14 bases unmatched. The germline V gene has CDR1 MNHNS and CDR2 SASEGT. This CDR3 is 19 amino acids long. As DNA, the CDR3 is TGTGCCAGCAGTGAAGCAGGGGGACAGGGAGCGTTTTTTGCCTACGAGCAGTACTTC. As protein: CASSEAGGQGAFFAYEQYF.

The chain joins TRBV4-1 to TRBJ2-1; TRBD2 matches 8 bases. After removal of 0 bases from V and 1 base from J, the junction contained 14 bases not matched to a gene. The CDR3 spans 20 residues. The germline V gene encodes CDR1 MGHRA and CDR2 YSYEKL. The CDR3 nucleotides are TGCGCCAGCAGCCAAGATAGGTGGAGGCTAGCGGGCCCATCCTACAATGAGCAGTTCTTC. Amino acids: CASSQDRWRLAGPSYNEQFF.

The chain recombines TRBV2 with TRBJ1-1; D gene uncertain. The CDR3 covers 12 residues. Per the germline V gene, CDR1 is SNHLY and CDR2 is FYNNEI. Between the trimmed V and J ends, which lost 7 bases and 6 bases, there was a span of 12 bases. The CDR3 is CASTLSYPEAFF. Here the CDR3 DNA reads TGTGCCAGCACTTTGAGTTACCCTGAAGCTTTCTTT.

The J gene is TRBJ1-6, the V gene TRBV6-1; possibly TRBD1 for D (6 bases). Trimming took 6 bases from V and 1 from J, leaving 10 bases between them. Germline CDR1 and CDR2: MNHNS and SASEGT. The CDR3 consists of 15 residues. CDR3 protein: CASRDSQSYNSPLHF. DNA of the CDR3: TGTGCCAGCAGGGACAGCCAGTCCTATAATTCACCCCTCCACTTT.

The J gene is TRBJ2-2, the V gene TRBV4-1; perhaps TRBD2 as D (6 bases). V lost 4 bases and J lost 0, with 12 bases in between. The CDR3 has 16 amino acids. Germline V gene data show CDR1 as MGHRA and CDR2 as YSYEKL. This CDR3 is CASSRASEPNTGELFF. The DNA of the CDR3 is TGCGCCAGCAGCCGAGCTAGCGAACCGAACACCGGGGAGCTGTTTTTT.

This chain uses TRBV2 with TRBJ2-1; 13 bases fit TRBD2. This CDR3 region has 14 residues. Germline values: CDR1 SNHLY, CDR2 FYNNEI. V shed 9 bases, J shed 5 bases, and the junction held 4 bases outside the gene matches. The CDR3 spells CASRTSGRDNEQFF. The CDR3 nucleotides are TGTGCCAGTAGGACTAGCGGGAGAGACAATGAGCAGTTCTTC.

This chain uses TRBV4-2 with TRBJ1-1, with 8 bases aligning to TRBD1. CDR3 length: 15 amino acids. The germline gives CDR1 LGHNA, CDR2 YNFKEQ. With 1 base clipped from V and 10 bases from J, the junction kept 11 bases outside the gene matches. CDR3 loop: CASSQGLTGDPRAFF. In DNA, the CDR3 is TGTGCCAGCAGCCAAGGCCTGACAGGGGACCCAAGAGCTTTCTTT.

J is TRBJ1-5 and V is TRBV6-4; D might be TRBD1 (5 bases). Per germline, CDR1 MRHNA and CDR2 SNTAGT. V was pared by 3 bases and J by 4 bases, with 10 bases between. CDR3 length equals 14 residues. The CDR3 bases are TGTGCCAGCAGTGAAGCGGGGGTTAATCAGCCCCAGCATTTT. Amino acid sequence: CASSEAGVNQPQHF.

V gene TRBV19 combines with J gene TRBJ1-5; D possibly corresponds to TRBD1 (6 bases). Germline CDR1 LNHDA, CDR2 SQIVND (reference sequence). Trimming took 4 bases from V and 3 from J, leaving 10 bases between them. The CDR3 totals 14 residues. Here the CDR3 reads CASSTRTANQPQHF. DNA for the CDR3: TGTGCCAGTAGTACCCGGACAGCCAATCAGCCCCAGCATTTT.

The rearrangement links TRBV27 to TRBJ1-4; unclear D gene. The CDR3 consists of 13 residues. Germline lookup yields CDR1 MNHEY and CDR2 SMNVEV (reference sequence). V was shortened by 6 bases and J by 3 bases, with 8 bases between the two germline ends. CDR3 region: CASRQVSNEKLFF. As DNA, the CDR3 is TGTGCCAGCAGACAAGTCTCTAATGAAAAACTGTTTTTT.

The chain recombines TRBV13 with TRBJ2-1, with D unresolved. From germline, CDR1 is PRHDT and CDR2 FYEKMQ (reference sequence). There are 17 residues in the CDR3. V lost 5 bases and J lost 7, with 24 bases in between. The CDR3 nucleotides are TGTGCCAGCAGCCCAATGGGCCCACCAACACCCAAGAATGAGCAGTTCTTC. It encodes CASSPMGPPTPKNEQFF.

The chain employs TRBV2 and TRBJ2-3; no firm D call. The ends were cut back, 3 bases at V and 2 bases at J, with 6 bases in the middle. In germline, CDR1 is SNHLY, CDR2 FYNNEI. This CDR3 has 13 residues. Here the CDR3 DNA reads TGTGCCAGCAGTGACCCGTTCACAGATACGCAGTATTTT. It specifies CASSDPFTDTQYF.

This clone was detected once. The chain has TRBV5-1 and TRBJ1-5, with 9 bases aligning to TRBD1. This CDR3 has 15 residues. Trimming removed 4 bases from V and 4 bases from J; junction bases left unmatched: 6. Germline V gene data show CDR1 as SGHRS and CDR2 as YFSETQ. The CDR3 DNA sequence: TGCGCCAGCAGCAGGACAGGGGAGGTGAATCAGCCCCAGCATTTT. Amino acids: CASSRTGEVNQPQHF.

The V and J genes are TRBV11-2 and TRBJ2-7; 7 bases match TRBD2. With V trimmed by 10 bases and J by 3 bases, 6 bases remained unmatched. Germline CDR1 is SGHAT and CDR2 is FQNNGV. This CDR3 has 12 amino acids. CDR3 amino acids: CAIESGNYEQYF. The CDR3 DNA reads as TGTGCCATCGAGAGCGGGAACTACGAGCAGTACTTC. The complete variable domain, with remaining parts taken from reference TRBV11-2 and TRBJ2-7, reads EAGVAQSPRYKIIEKRQSVAFWCNPISGHATLYWYQQILGQGPKLLIQFQNNGVVDDSQLPKDRFSAERLKGVDSTLKIQPAKLEDSAVYLCAIESGNYEQYFGPGTRLTVT.

This clone occurred once. This chain connects TRBV6-5 to TRBJ2-6, with a possible D match to TRBD1 (5 bases). The CDR3 runs 15 residues. V dropped 2 bases and J dropped 2 bases, with 7 bases sitting between them. Germline-derived CDR1 and CDR2 are MNHEY and SVGAGI. CDR3 bases: TGTGCCAGCAGTTACCAGACAGCTGGGGCCAACGTCCTGACTTTC. Its translation is CASSYQTAGANVLTF.

The gene calls are TRBV5-1 and TRBJ2-7; TRBD2 aligns across 11 bases. The V gene end was trimmed by 0 bases and the J gene end by 5 bases; junction bases not matched to a gene: 7. The CDR3 is made up of 16 amino acids. The germline V gene has CDR1 SGHRS and CDR2 YFSETQ. The chain's CDR3 is CASSLDLLAGVNEQYF. The CDR3 DNA follows: TGCGCCAGCAGCTTGGACCTACTAGCGGGAGTAAACGAGCAGTACTTC.